This T cell receptor (beta chain) was sequenced in a study of T cell responses to AZD1222 COVID-19 vaccine. Regarding the study as a whole: Donors were mostly white British, more females; clonal diversity possibly underestimated.

The germline gives CDR1 LGHNA, CDR2 YSLEER. V lost 6 bases to trimming and J lost 7 bases, with 12 bases between them. The CDR3 length is 12 residues. Turning to this clone: Its antigen is not known.

Here immunoSEQ multiplex PCR was the method, and the copy in TCRdb shows in-frame clones only, minus some. The table has around 120,000 clones, 90% to 95% seen once. This specimen was peripheral blood, taken 28 days after the second AZD1222 dose. V gene TRBV4-3 combines with J gene TRBJ1-2; D remains unclear. The origin of this receptor is an adult who received the AZD1222 COVID-19 vaccine. In DNA form, the CDR3 reads TGCGCCAGCAGGGCCGGGTCTGGTGGCTACACCTTC. Translating it yields CASRAGSGGYTF.